Below, 9 T cell receptor beta chains from the same sample are listed, as sequenced in a study of control samples from healthy donors and cancer patients. TCRdb's table, derived via immunoSEQ multiplex PCR, lists solely in-frame clones and lacks some. The sample records roughly 120,000 clones, 70% to 90% being singletons. The sample was blood. These receptors were obtained from a woman aged 70 to 79 in good health.

The rearrangement uses TRBV27 and TRBJ1-5, with TRBD1 matching over 11 bases. Germline-derived CDR1 and CDR2 are MNHEY and SMNVEV (reference sequence). V dropped 5 bases and J dropped 3; count of bases not matched to a gene: 6. This CDR3 comprises 16 residues. Here the CDR3 DNA reads TGTGCCAGCAGTCCGCTGGACAGGGGGCCCAATCAGCCCCAGCATTTT. Translation: CASSPLDRGPNQPQHF.

This sequence joins TRBV7-2 and TRBJ1-3, with a tentative D call TRBD1 (6 bases). V was cut by 6 bases and J by 0 bases, with 9 bases left in between. Germline assignment: CDR1 SGHTA and CDR2 FQGNSA. The CDR3 is 14 residues long. CDR3 loop: CASRDRSSGNTIYF. CDR3 DNA: TGTGCCAGCAGGGACAGAAGCTCTGGAAACACCATATATTTT.

The chain links TRBV7-8 to TRBJ2-3; a possible D gene is TRBD1 (6 bases). The CDR3 covers 16 residues. Germline V gene data show CDR1 as SGHVS and CDR2 as FQNEAQ. Trimming removed 4 bases at V and 2 bases at J, with 16 bases between. DNA for the CDR3: TGTGCCAGCAGCTCACTCATAAGGGGGACCACAGATACGCAGTATTTT. This translates into CASSSLIRGTTDTQYF. The full variable domain, in which reference TRBV7-8 and TRBJ2-3 provide the parts outside the CDR3, is GAGVSQSPRYKVAKRGQDVALRCDPISGHVSLFWYQQALGQGPEFLTYFQNEAQLDKSGLPSDRFFAERPEGSVSTLKIQRTQQEDSAVYLCASSSLIRGTTDTQYFGPGTRLTVL.

The chain combines TRBV20-1 with TRBJ1-2; no definite D call. The ends were cut back, 1 base at V and 8 bases at J, with 8 bases in the middle. Germline V CDR1 and CDR2: DFQATT, SNEGSKA (reference sequence). The CDR3 runs 11 residues. CDR3 bases: TGCAGTGCTAGAGGGATCTGGGGCTACACCTTC. It specifies CSARGIWGYTF.

The chain links TRBV5-4 to TRBJ2-5; 12 positions agree with TRBD2. After removal of 3 bases from V and 6 bases from J, the junction contained 12 bases not matched to a gene. Germline V lookup: CDR1 SGHNT, CDR2 YYREEE (reference sequence). The CDR3 runs to 17 residues. The CDR3 nucleotides are TGTGCCAGCAGCTCGACCCCTCTAGCGGGGGGGCTGCAGACCCAGTACTTC. Translation gives CASSSTPLAGGLQTQYF.

The chain recombines TRBV29-1 with TRBJ2-7, with D tentatively TRBD1 (7 bases). Germline V gives CDR1 SQVTM, CDR2 ANQGSEA. The CDR3 totals 15 residues. The ends were cut back, 3 bases at V and 6 bases at J, with 21 bases in the middle. This CDR3 is CSVEGGDRASPEQYF. CDR3 sequence (DNA): TGCAGCGTTGAGGGGGGTGACAGGGCGTCCCCCGAGCAGTACTTC.

The chain carries TRBV7-9 and TRBJ1-2; D gene ambiguous. Germline assignment: CDR1 SEHNR and CDR2 FQNEAQ (reference sequence). The CDR3 extends over 15 amino acids. With 5 bases removed from V and 6 bases from J, the gap between germline ends came to 19 bases. In nucleotides, the CDR3 is TGTGCCAGCAGCCCACCATTCTTCGGGTCGGATGGCTACACCTTC. Encoded protein: CASSPPFFGSDGYTF. Variable domain in full (rest from reference TRBV7-9 and TRBJ1-2): DTGVSQNPRHKITKRGQNVTFRCDPISEHNRLYWYRQTLGQGPEFLTYFQNEAQLEKSRLLSDRFSAERPKGSFSTLEIQRTEQGDSAMYLCASSPPFFGSDGYTFGSGTRLTVV.

The chain is built from TRBV7-9 and TRBJ1-6; no definite D call. With 11 bases removed from V and 7 bases from J, the gap between germline ends came to 18 bases. This CDR3 is 14 amino acids long. The germline gives CDR1 SEHNR, CDR2 FQNEAQ (reference sequence). CDR3 DNA sequence: TGTGCCCCCGAACGGATGGATTGGAATTCACCCCTCCACTTT. As protein: CAPERMDWNSPLHF.

The V and J genes are TRBV2 and TRBJ1-1; possibly TRBD1 for D (5 bases). Germline CDR1 reads SNHLY; CDR2 reads FYNNEI. The V end was cut by 3 bases, the J end by 6 bases, with 11 bases between. This CDR3 is 13 amino acids long. CDR3 protein: CASSEVSRAEAFF. CDR3 coding DNA: TGTGCCAGCAGTGAGGTCTCCAGGGCTGAAGCTTTCTTT.